The 18 T cell receptor beta chains in this list originate from one sample, sequenced in a study of cytomegalovirus exposure and HLA in healthy donors. Primers: 60 Vbeta forward and 13 Jbeta reverse. Clones were sequenced by immunoSEQ multiplex PCR, and TCRdb holds only the in-frame ones, with some missing. The sample comprises 150,000 to 200,000 clones, about three quarters of which are singletons, and more than 12% rests with the top ten. The sequenced sample consisted of PBMCs. Every receptor here comes from a man aged 45-65 years in good health and CMV-seropositive.

The CDR3 DNA sequence: TGTGCCAGCAGCCGGACCGGACAACTCTGGAAACACCATGCTTATTTT. Protein sequence: CASSRTGQLWKHHAYF. The chain joins TRBV28 to TRBJ1-3, with D perhaps matching TRBD1 (5 bases). CDR1 and CDR2 from the germline V gene are MDHEN and SYDVKM. The CDR3 has 16 amino acids. V dropped 6 bases and J dropped 16 bases, with 31 bases sitting between them.

V and J are TRBV4-3 and TRBJ2-5; D perhaps matches TRBD1 (5 bases). The ends were cut back, 2 bases at V and 5 bases at J, with 18 bases in the middle. Germline V gene sequence: CDR1 LGHNA, CDR2 YSLEER. The CDR3 has 16 amino acids. CDR3 residues: CASSQTATAAGETQYF. Written as DNA, the CDR3 is TGCGCCAGCAGCCAAACCGCAACCGCGGCAGGGGAGACCCAGTACTTC.

This clone was counted a few times. The rearrangement joins TRBV6-6 to TRBJ1-5, with a tentative D call TRBD1 (5 bases). Germline CDR1 is MNHNY and CDR2 is SVGAGI (reference sequence). CDR3 length: 15 residues. Trimming removed 6 bases at V and 5 bases at J, with 17 bases between. Here the CDR3 reads CASRSKLRVDQPQHF. CDR3 in DNA: TGTGCCAGCAGATCTAAACTCAGGGTGGATCAGCCCCAGCATTTT.

The chain recombines TRBV6-5 with TRBJ2-7; D call uncertain. V lost 0 bases, J lost 3 bases, and 12 bases lay in between. Germline V CDR1 and CDR2: MNHEY, SVGAGI. This CDR3 contains 15 residues. The chain's CDR3 is CASSYSAASNYEQYF. DNA for the CDR3: TGTGCCAGCAGTTACTCGGCCGCTAGTAACTACGAGCAGTACTTC.

The chain links TRBV7-2 to TRBJ1-2, with TRBD1 matching over 7 bases. The CDR3 has 15 residues. V gave up 3 bases and J gave up 6 bases; unmatched junction bases: 10. CDR1 SGHTA and CDR2 FQGNSA come from the germline V gene. Here the CDR3 DNA reads TGTGCCAGCAGCTTTCCTTCCCAGGGGGGCCATGGCTACACCTTC. Its protein is CASSFPSQGGHGYTF. The full variable domain, rest sourced from reference TRBV7-2 and TRBJ1-2, is GAGVSQSPSNKVTEKGKDVELRCDPISGHTALYWYRQSLGQGLEFLIYFQGNSAPDKSGLPSDRFSAERTGGSVSTLTIQRTQQEDSAVYLCASSFPSQGGHGYTFGSGTRLTVV.

The V call is TRBV5-4, the J call TRBJ1-6; no reliable D call. The germline V gene has CDR1 SGHNT and CDR2 YYREEE (reference sequence). The CDR3 totals 16 residues. V was shortened by 0 bases and J by 3 bases, with 10 bases between the two germline ends. DNA for the CDR3: TGTGCCAGCAGCTTGGGGTCTACAGTCTATAATTCACCCCTCCACTTT. It is translated as CASSLGSTVYNSPLHF.

The CDR3 sequence: CASLSGSLNTGELFF. In DNA, the CDR3 is TGCGCCAGCCTTAGCGGAAGTCTGAACACCGGGGAGCTGTTTTTT. The rearrangement uses TRBV5-1 and TRBJ2-2, with D possibly being TRBD2 (6 bases). V dropped 7 bases and J dropped 1 base, with 14 bases sitting between them. The germline V gene encodes CDR1 SGHRS and CDR2 YFSETQ. The CDR3 has 15 residues.

This clone has just one count. CDR3 amino acids: CASSQRNSLFYGYTF. For the CDR3, the DNA is TGTGCCAGCAGCCAACGGAACAGCCTTTTCTATGGCTACACCTTC. This chain uses TRBV5-6 with TRBJ1-2, with no clear D. Germline V lookup: CDR1 SGHDT, CDR2 YYEEEE. The CDR3 is 15 residues long. V lost 4 bases to trimming and J lost 4 bases, with 17 bases between them.

The J gene is TRBJ1-2, the V gene TRBV19; D gene ambiguous. CDR1 is LNHDA, CDR2 SQIVND, per germline (reference sequence). This CDR3 is built from 13 residues. The V and J ends lost 3 bases and 2 bases respectively, with 7 bases between them. CDR3 sequence (DNA): TGTGCCAGTAGTATGCAGGCCAACTATGGCTACACCTTC. Translation: CASSMQANYGYTF.

This clone was seen more than once but under ten times. The chain employs TRBV7-8 and TRBJ2-5, with a tentative D call TRBD2 (6 bases). Deletions cut 3 bases from V and 3 bases from J, with 11 bases between. Germline CDR1 reads SGHVS; CDR2 reads FQNEAQ. There are 14 residues in the CDR3. The CDR3 sequence: CASSLAGTEETQYF. As DNA, the CDR3 is TGTGCCAGCAGCTTGGCCGGGACTGAAGAGACCCAGTACTTC.

This clone was seen just once. The rearrangement links TRBV4-1 to TRBJ2-5; D is ambiguous. The J call is doubtful: the DNA matches TRBJ2-7 better. The germline V gene has CDR1 MGHRA and CDR2 YSYEKL. The CDR3 covers 12 residues. The CDR3 protein is CASSQEGYEQYF. The CDR3 DNA reads TGCGCCAGCAGCCAAGAGGGCTACGAGCAGTACTTC.

The chain links TRBV23-1 to TRBJ1-6; D not resolved. Being an ORF, TRBV23-1 has a function that is uncertain. This CDR3 is built from 18 residues. Trimming stripped 0 bases from V and 9 bases from J, with 21 bases between. This CDR3 is CASSQSFDSGRRISPLHF. As DNA, the CDR3 is TGCGCCAGCAGTCAATCGTTCGATAGCGGCAGGAGGATTTCACCCCTCCACTTT.

The chain combines TRBV6-5 with TRBJ1-2, with TRBD1 matching over 7 bases. Germline V gene data show CDR1 as MNHEY and CDR2 as SVGAGI. V lost 6 bases and J lost 2; bases outside the gene matches: 3. The CDR3 extends over 13 amino acids. The CDR3 loop is CASSRGQNYGYTF. The DNA of the CDR3 is TGTGCCAGCAGCCGGGGACAGAACTATGGCTACACCTTC.

The chain recombines TRBV14 with TRBJ2-3; 7 bases align to TRBD1. Unmatched junction bases numbered 2, after V lost 4 bases and J lost 4 bases. From germline, CDR1 is SGHDN and CDR2 FVKESK. This CDR3 has 13 residues. Here the CDR3 reads CASSRQGPDTQYF. DNA for the CDR3: TGTGCCAGCAGCCGACAGGGTCCAGATACGCAGTATTTT. The entire variable domain, with the rest obtained from reference TRBV14 and TRBJ2-3, is as follows: EAGVTQFPSHSVIEKGQTVTLRCDPISGHDNLYWYRRVMGKEIKFLLHFVKESKQDESGMPNNRFLAERTGGTYSTLKVQPAELEDSGVYFCASSRQGPDTQYFGPGTRLTVL.

The chain's CDR3 is CASSLTVSNQPQHF. CDR3 sequence (DNA): TGTGCCAGCAGCTTGACAGTTAGCAATCAGCCCCAGCATTTT. This rearrangement joins TRBV7-2 to TRBJ1-5, with a tentative D call TRBD1 (5 bases). Deletions cut 3 bases from V and 0 bases from J, with 6 bases between. This CDR3 has 14 amino acids. CDR1 and CDR2 from the germline V gene are SGHTA and FQGNSA.

The chain couples TRBV4-3 to TRBJ1-2; D not certain. The V end lost 4 bases, the J end lost 0 bases, and 3 bases lay between the germline ends. The germline gives CDR1 LGHNA, CDR2 YSLEER. The CDR3 runs 12 residues. The CDR3 is CASSRANYGYTF. In DNA, the CDR3 is TGCGCCAGCAGCCGAGCTAACTATGGCTACACCTTC.

This chain uses TRBV6-4 with TRBJ1-1; D may be TRBD1 (5 bases). The germline V and J ends were trimmed by 5 bases and 3 bases, with 10 bases remaining between them. The CDR3 extends over 13 amino acids. CDR1 and CDR2 from the germline V gene are MRHNA and SNTAGT. The DNA of the CDR3 is TGTGCCAGCAGTTCAGGGCCCGACACTGAAGCTTTCTTT. This sequence encodes CASSSGPDTEAFF.

V and J are TRBV7-8 and TRBJ2-1, with 11 bases fitting TRBD1. The J segment lost 6 bases and the V segment lost 5 bases, leaving 3 bases of the junction unmatched. This CDR3 comprises 14 residues. Germline values: CDR1 SGHVS, CDR2 FQNEAQ. CDR3 coding DNA: TGTGCCAGCAGCCGGGACAGGGGGTCCAATGAGCAGTTCTTC. Its protein is CASSRDRGSNEQFF. The entire variable domain, with the rest obtained from reference TRBV7-8 and TRBJ2-1, is as follows: GAGVSQSPRYKVAKRGQDVALRCDPISGHVSLFWYQQALGQGPEFLTYFQNEAQLDKSGLPSDRFFAERPEGSVSTLKIQRTQQEDSAVYLCASSRDRGSNEQFFGPGTRLTVL.